This entry features one TCR beta chain sequence. Its antigen is unknown. In each case, RNA was isolated and then reverse transcribed into cDNA as the sequencing template. Clones were read by immunoSEQ multiplex PCR, and TCRdb kept only the in-frame ones, dropping some. Seen here are about 200,000 clones, around three fifths observed once, and the top ten hold 4.9%. These data belong to a study of CD8+ T cells in alopecia areata. Study-wide results and caveats: Clonality was higher in lesional than normal scalp, especially in alopecia totalis/universalis. Possibly as an HLA-related effect, TCR sharing across patients appeared less clear than in mice.

The sequenced material came from CD8+ T cells sorted from blood. The sequence derives from a human donor in good health.

The DNA of the CDR3 is TGTGCCAGCAGCGCCCAAGGGGCCTTACAAGAGACCCAGTACTTC. Its translation is CASSAQGALQETQYF. The chain couples TRBV9 to TRBJ2-5; D perhaps matches TRBD1 (5 bases). The ends were cut back, 3 bases at V and 2 bases at J, with 14 bases in the middle. The germline CDR1 and CDR2 sequences are SGDLS and YYNGEE. The CDR3 is made up of 15 amino acids.